The 4 T cell receptor beta chains below all came from one sample that was sequenced in a study of blood T cell repertoires in COVID-19. TCRdb's table, derived via immunoSEQ multiplex PCR, lists solely in-frame clones and lacks some. The table has 140,000 to 150,000 clones, approximately 80% seen once. Input material: peripheral blood. The receptors stem from a human donor in a cohort sampled during active COVID-19.

The chain is built from TRBV11-1 and TRBJ1-4; 7 positions match TRBD1. V dropped 5 bases and J dropped 4; count of bases not matched to a gene: 4. Germline CDR1 and CDR2: SGHAT and FQDESV (reference sequence). The CDR3 covers 14 residues. In nucleotides, the CDR3 is TGTGCCAGCAGCCCGCGGGACAGTAATGAAAAACTGTTTTTT. This codes for CASSPRDSNEKLFF.

DNA of the CDR3: TGTGCCAGCAGCCGTCGTGGGGGGGCGATTACCGGGGAGCTGTTTTTT. It encodes CASSRRGGAITGELFF. This rearrangement joins TRBV3-1 (or the pseudogene TRBV3-2) to TRBJ2-2; the D gene is possibly TRBD2 (7 bases). This CDR3 is 16 amino acids long. Trimming stripped 4 bases from V and 5 bases from J, with 17 bases between. Germline V gives CDR1 LGHDT, CDR2 YNNKEL (reference sequence).

V gene TRBV2 combines with J gene TRBJ1-2; maybe TRBD1 (5 bases). Germline V lookup: CDR1 SNHLY, CDR2 FYNNEI. This CDR3 has 13 residues. Trimming took off 9 bases at V and 2 bases at J, with 13 bases between the two ends. CDR3 residues: CARSAGLNYGYTF. CDR3 nucleotide sequence: TGTGCCAGGTCAGCAGGGTTGAACTATGGCTACACCTTC.

The chain is built from TRBV28 and TRBJ1-2; 7 nucleotides agree with TRBD1. The CDR3 totals 13 residues. Losses at the gene ends were 9 bases for V and 2 bases for J; bases not matched to a gene: 6. Germline V gives CDR1 MDHEN, CDR2 SYDVKM. CDR3: CASEDRRNYGYTF. In DNA form, the CDR3 reads TGTGCCAGTGAGGACAGGAGAAACTATGGCTACACCTTC.